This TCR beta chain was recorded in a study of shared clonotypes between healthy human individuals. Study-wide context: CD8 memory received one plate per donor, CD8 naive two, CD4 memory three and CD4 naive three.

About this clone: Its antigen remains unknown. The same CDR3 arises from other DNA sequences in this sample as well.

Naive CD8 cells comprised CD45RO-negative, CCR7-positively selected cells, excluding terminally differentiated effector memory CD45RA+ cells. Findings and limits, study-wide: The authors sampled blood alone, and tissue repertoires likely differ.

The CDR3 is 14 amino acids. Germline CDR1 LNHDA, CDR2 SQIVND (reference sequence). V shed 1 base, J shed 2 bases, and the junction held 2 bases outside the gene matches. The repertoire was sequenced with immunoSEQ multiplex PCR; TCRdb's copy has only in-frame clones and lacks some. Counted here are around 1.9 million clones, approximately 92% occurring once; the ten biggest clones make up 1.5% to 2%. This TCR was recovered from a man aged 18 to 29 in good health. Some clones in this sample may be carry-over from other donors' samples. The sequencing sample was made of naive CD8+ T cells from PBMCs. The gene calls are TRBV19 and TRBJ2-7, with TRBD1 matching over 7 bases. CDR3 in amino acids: CASSIGQGAYEQYF. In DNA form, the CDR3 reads TGTGCCAGTAGTATAGGCCAGGGGGCCTACGAGCAGTACTTC.